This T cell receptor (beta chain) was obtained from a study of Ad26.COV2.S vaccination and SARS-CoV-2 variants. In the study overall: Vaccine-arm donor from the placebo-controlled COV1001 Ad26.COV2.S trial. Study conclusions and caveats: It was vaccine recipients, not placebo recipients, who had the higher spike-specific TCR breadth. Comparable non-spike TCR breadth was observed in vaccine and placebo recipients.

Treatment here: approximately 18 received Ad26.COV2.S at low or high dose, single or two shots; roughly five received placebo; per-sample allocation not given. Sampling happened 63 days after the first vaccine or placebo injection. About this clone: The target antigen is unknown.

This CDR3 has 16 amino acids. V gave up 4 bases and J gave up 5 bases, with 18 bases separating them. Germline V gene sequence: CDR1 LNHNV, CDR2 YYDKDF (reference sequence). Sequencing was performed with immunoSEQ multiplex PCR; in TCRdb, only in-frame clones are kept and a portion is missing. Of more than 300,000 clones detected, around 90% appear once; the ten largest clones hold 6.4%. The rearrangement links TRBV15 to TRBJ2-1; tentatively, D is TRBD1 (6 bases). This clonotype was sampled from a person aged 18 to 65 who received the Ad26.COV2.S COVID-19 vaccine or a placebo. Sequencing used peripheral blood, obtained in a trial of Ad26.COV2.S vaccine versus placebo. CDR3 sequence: CATSKTWDTPHNEQFF. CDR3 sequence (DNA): TGTGCCACCAGCAAGACGTGGGACACCCCCCACAATGAGCAGTTCTTC.